This T cell receptor (beta chain) derives from a study of blood T cells in healthy people across ages. The authors ran a second PCR of roughly 6 to 12 cycles using a sample-barcoded 5' primer and a J-beta primer mix. In TCRdb, the 5' RACE reads were re-called with MiXCR into one record per CDR3 protein. The sample has some 1.8 million distinct CDR3 sequences, roughly two fifths seen once; the top ten hold 23%. Study-wide points: Unknown CMV status may confound age-related changes in expanded clones. Among long-lived donors, naive CD4+ cells were more numerous and diversity higher than in aged donors.

About this clonotype: Its antigen is as yet unknown.

The CDR3 sequence is 15 residues long. V lost 5 bases and J 6 bases, leaving 19 bases between the germline ends. Germline V gene lookup returns CDR1 MDHEN and CDR2 SYDVKM. The sequence came from a human donor in good health. The chain is built from TRBV28 and TRBJ1-2; D unclear. The sequencing input was blood. This chain's CDR3 is CASSPRGPKGNGYTF. Here the CDR3 DNA reads TGTGCCAGCAGTCCTCGAGGACCGAAAGGCAATGGCTACACCTTC.